These 9 T cell receptor beta chains were all obtained from the same sample, sequenced in a study of shared clonotypes between healthy human individuals. Sequenced by immunoSEQ multiplex PCR; TCRdb stores in-frame clones only, minus some. The sample consists of about 1.1 million clones, about 80% of them appearing once. The sample taken for sequencing was memory CD4+ T cells from PBMCs. Specified subset: CD45RA-negative fraction. The receptors here all came from a young man in good health. Some clones in this sample may be carry-over from other donors' samples.

CDR3 amino acids: CASSGQGAGELFF. The CDR3, as DNA: TGTGCCAGCTCAGGACAGGGTGCCGGGGAGCTGTTTTTT. The rearrangement uses TRBV18 and TRBJ2-2, with 8 bases lining up with TRBD1. The CDR3 totals 13 residues. CDR1 is KGHSH and CDR2 is LQKENI in the germline V gene. V was pared by 5 bases and J by 6 bases, with 2 bases of the junction left unmatched.

This rearrangement joins TRBV5-1 to TRBJ2-2; D call uncertain. Germline V gives CDR1 SGHRS, CDR2 YFSETQ. The CDR3 length is 14 residues. V lost 0 bases and J 1 base, leaving 4 bases between the germline ends. Here the CDR3 DNA reads TGCGCCAGCAGCTTGGATCAGAACACCGGGGAGCTGTTTTTT. This codes for CASSLDQNTGELFF.

CDR3 sequence (DNA): TGTGCCAGCAGCACAAACCCTCCTCCCGGAATTCAGTACTTC. Translated: CASSTNPPPGIQYF. The rearrangement joins TRBV14 to TRBJ2-4; D is undetermined. V was shortened by 5 bases and J by 10 bases, with 18 bases between the two germline ends. Per the germline V gene, CDR1 is SGHDN and CDR2 is FVKESK. CDR3 size: 14 residues.

The chain employs TRBV6-1 and TRBJ2-7, with TRBD1 matching over 9 bases. J lost 2 bases, V lost 6 bases, and 5 bases had no gene match. CDR3 length equals 14 residues. The germline V gene encodes CDR1 MNHNS and CDR2 SASEGT. This chain's CDR3 is CASRDDRGTYEQYF. CDR3 coding DNA: TGTGCCAGCAGGGATGACAGGGGGACCTACGAGCAGTACTTC.

Comment on this clone: A read error is the likely source, as a far larger clone sits one nucleotide away. The rearrangement joins TRBV2 to TRBJ2-1; 9 bases agree with TRBD1. In germline, CDR1 is SNHLY, CDR2 FYNNEI. The CDR3 contains 14 residues. The V and J ends lost 6 bases and 3 bases, in that order; junction bases with no gene match: 3. The CDR3 loop reads CASRPGQGYNEQFF. DNA for the CDR3: TGTGCCAGCAGACCGGGACAGGGCTACAATGAGCAGTTCTTC.

V usage is TRBV4-2 and J usage is TRBJ2-7; tentatively, D is TRBD2 (5 bases). The CDR3 extends over 15 amino acids. Per the germline V gene, CDR1 is LGHNA and CDR2 is YNFKEQ. V was cut by 6 bases and J by 3 bases, with 18 bases left in between. The CDR3 region has the DNA TGTGCCAGCAGTGCGGAGCGGAGGAAAGACTACGAGCAGTACTTC. It translates to CASSAERRKDYEQYF.

In the case of this clone: In the same sample, other DNA sequences code for this CDR3. The genes are TRBV6-1 and TRBJ2-6; D ambiguous. Germline values: CDR1 MNHNS, CDR2 SASEGT. The CDR3 extends over 17 amino acids. Between the trimmed V and J ends, which lost 2 bases and 1 base, there was a span of 12 bases. The CDR3 sequence: CASSETGRLSGANVLTF. The CDR3 DNA reads as TGTGCCAGCAGTGAAACCGGCAGGTTGTCTGGGGCCAACGTCCTGACTTTC.

V gene TRBV19 combines with J gene TRBJ1-5; the D gene is possibly TRBD1 (5 bases). This CDR3 comprises 14 residues. Deletions cut 4 bases from V and 1 base from J, with 8 bases between. The germline V gene has CDR1 LNHDA and CDR2 SQIVND (reference sequence). CDR3 nucleotide sequence: TGTGCCAGTAGTAGTCGGACAAGCAATCAGCCCCAGCATTTT. Translating gives CASSSRTSNQPQHF.

This chain connects TRBV7-6 to TRBJ2-5, with no clear D. V dropped 5 bases and J dropped 5 bases, with 9 bases sitting between them. Germline CDR1 is SGHVS and CDR2 is FNYEAQ. This CDR3 is 12 amino acids long. The CDR3 spells CASSPRRETQYF. The CDR3 bases are TGTGCCAGCAGCCCCCGGCGGGAGACCCAGTACTTC.